The TCR beta chain under discussion was sequenced for a study of OX40 agonist ivuxolimab in advanced cancers. The wider study: An agonistic anti-OX40 (CD134) antibody, ivuxolimab, was used to treat the patients. Among those enrolled, mean age was 60 years (range roughly 23 to 79) and less than 90% were male. Three dose-escalation patients had partial responses: one with hepatocellular carcinoma and two with cutaneous melanoma.

With regard to this clone: Antigen: not known.

General study points: Mean expanded clone counts were higher in CD8+ than CD4+ T cells.

Germline V gives CDR1 MNHEY, CDR2 SMNVEV (reference sequence). After removal of 6 bases from V and 4 bases from J, the junction contained 11 bases not matched to a gene. The CDR3 is 18 residues long. Data came from immunoSEQ multiplex PCR; TCRdb stores just in-frame clones and leaves some out. The table has about 71,000 clones, 94% seen once. The genes are TRBV27 and TRBJ2-5; 16 bases are shared with TRBD2. The sample here was CD4+ or CD8+ T cells sorted from blood, taken in a trial of the OX40 agonist ivuxolimab. This receptor was taken from an adult with an advanced solid tumor such as melanoma, head and neck, liver or kidney cancer. The CDR3 protein is CASRRGTSGRAIGETQYF. Here the CDR3 DNA reads TGTGCCAGCAGGAGAGGGACTAGCGGGAGGGCCATCGGAGAGACCCAGTACTTC.